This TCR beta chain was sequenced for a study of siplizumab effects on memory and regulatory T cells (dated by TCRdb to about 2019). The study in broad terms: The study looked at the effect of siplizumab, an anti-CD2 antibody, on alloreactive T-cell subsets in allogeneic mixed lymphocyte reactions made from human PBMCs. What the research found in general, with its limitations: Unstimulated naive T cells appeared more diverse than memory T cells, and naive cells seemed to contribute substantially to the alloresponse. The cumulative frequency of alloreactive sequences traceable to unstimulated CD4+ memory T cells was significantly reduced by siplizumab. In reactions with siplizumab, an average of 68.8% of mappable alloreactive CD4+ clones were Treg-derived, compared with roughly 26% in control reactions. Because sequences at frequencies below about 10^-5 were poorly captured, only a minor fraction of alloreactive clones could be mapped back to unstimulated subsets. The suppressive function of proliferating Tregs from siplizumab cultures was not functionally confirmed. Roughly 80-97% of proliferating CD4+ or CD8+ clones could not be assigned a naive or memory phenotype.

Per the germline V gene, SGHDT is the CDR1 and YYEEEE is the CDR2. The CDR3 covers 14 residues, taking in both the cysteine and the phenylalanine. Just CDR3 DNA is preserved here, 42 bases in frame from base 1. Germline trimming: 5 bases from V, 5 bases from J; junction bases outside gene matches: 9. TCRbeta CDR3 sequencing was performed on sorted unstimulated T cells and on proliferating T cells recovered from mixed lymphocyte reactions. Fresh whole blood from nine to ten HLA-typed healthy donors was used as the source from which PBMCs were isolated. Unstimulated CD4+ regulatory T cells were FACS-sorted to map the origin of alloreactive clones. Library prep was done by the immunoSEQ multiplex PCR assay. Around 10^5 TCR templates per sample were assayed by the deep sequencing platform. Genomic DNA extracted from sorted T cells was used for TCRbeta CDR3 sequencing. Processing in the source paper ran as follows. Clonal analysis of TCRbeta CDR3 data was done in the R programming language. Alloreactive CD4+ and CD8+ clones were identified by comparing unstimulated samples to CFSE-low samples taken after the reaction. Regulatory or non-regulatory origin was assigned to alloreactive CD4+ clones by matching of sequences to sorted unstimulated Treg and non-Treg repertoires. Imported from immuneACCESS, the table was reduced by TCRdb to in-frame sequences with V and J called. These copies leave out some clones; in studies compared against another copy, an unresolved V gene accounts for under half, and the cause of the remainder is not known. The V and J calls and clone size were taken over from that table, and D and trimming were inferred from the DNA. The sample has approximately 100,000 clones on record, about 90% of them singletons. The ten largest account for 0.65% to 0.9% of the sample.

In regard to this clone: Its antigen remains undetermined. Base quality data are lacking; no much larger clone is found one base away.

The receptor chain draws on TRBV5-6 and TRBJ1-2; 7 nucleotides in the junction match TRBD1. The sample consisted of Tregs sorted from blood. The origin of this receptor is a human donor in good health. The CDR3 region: CASSLTAGGYGYTF. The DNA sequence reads TGTGCCAGCAGTTTGACCGCAGGGGGATATGGCTACACCTTC.